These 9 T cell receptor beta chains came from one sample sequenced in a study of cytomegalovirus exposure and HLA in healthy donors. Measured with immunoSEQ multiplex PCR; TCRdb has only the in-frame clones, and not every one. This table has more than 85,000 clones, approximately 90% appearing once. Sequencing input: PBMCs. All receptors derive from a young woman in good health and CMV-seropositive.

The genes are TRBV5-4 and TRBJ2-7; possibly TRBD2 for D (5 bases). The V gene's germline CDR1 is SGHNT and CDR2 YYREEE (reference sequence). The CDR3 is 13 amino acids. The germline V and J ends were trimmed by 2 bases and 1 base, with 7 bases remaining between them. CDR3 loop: CASSFGESYEQYF. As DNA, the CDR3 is TGTGCCAGCAGCTTCGGGGAATCCTACGAGCAGTACTTC.

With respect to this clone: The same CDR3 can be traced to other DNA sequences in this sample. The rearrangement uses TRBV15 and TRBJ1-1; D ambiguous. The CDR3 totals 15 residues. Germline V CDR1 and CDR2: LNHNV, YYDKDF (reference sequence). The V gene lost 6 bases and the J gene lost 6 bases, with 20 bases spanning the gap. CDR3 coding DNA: TGTGCCACCAGGTCCGCCGGCCAGGAGGTCGCTGAAGCTTTCTTT. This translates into CATRSAGQEVAEAFF. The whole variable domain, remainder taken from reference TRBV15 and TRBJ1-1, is DAMVIQNPRYQVTQFGKPVTLSCSQTLNHNVMYWYQQKSSQAPKLLFHYYDKDFNNEADTPDNFQSRRPNTSFCFLDIRSPGLGDTAMYLCATRSAGQEVAEAFFGQGTRLTVV.

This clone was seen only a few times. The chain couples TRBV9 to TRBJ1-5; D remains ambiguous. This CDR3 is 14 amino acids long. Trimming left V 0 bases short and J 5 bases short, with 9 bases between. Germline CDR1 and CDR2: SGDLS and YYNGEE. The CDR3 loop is CASSVDNRHQPQHF. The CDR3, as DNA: TGTGCCAGCAGCGTAGATAACAGACATCAGCCCCAGCATTTT.

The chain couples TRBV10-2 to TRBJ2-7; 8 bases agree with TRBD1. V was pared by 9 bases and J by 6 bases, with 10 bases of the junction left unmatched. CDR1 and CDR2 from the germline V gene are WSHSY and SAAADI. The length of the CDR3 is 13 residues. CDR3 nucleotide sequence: TGCGCCAGTTTTACCGGACAGGGCGGCGAGCAGTACTTC. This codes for CASFTGQGGEQYF.

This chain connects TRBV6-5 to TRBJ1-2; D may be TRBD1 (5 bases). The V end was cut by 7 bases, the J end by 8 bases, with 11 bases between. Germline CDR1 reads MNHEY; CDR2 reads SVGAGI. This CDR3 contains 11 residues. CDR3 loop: CASTGTGGYTF. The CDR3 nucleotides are TGTGCCAGCACTGGTACAGGAGGCTACACCTTC.

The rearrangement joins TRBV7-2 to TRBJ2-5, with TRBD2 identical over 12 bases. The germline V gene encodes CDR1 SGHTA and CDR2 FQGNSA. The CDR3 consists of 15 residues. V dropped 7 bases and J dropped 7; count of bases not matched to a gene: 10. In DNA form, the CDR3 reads TGTGCCAGCACCCCGACTAGCGGGAGTGGCGGGACCCAGTACTTC. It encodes CASTPTSGSGGTQYF.

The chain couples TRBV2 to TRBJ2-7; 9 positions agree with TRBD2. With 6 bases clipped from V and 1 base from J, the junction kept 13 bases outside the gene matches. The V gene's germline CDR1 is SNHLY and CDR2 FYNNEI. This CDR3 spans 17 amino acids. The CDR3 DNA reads TGTGCCAGCAGCCCGATGGCGTCTAGCGGGAAATCCTACGAGCAGTACTTC. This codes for CASSPMASSGKSYEQYF.

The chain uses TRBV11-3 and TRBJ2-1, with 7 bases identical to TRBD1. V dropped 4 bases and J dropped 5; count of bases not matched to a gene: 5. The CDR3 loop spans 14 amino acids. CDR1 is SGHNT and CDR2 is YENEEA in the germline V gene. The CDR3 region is CASSSLTGDNEQFF. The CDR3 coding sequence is TGTGCCAGCAGCTCCCTTACAGGGGACAATGAGCAGTTCTTC.

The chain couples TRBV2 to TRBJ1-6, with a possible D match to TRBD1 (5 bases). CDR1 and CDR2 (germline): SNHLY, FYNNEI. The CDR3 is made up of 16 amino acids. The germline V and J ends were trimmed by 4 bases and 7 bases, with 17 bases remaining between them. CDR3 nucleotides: TGTGCCAGCAGTGTATTCGGGACTAGTCGGAATTCACCCCTCCACTTT. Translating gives CASSVFGTSRNSPLHF.